This passage covers 8 T cell receptor beta chains from one sample sequenced in a study of glioma-infiltrating T cells after dendritic cell vaccination. Time point denoted: after dendritic cell vaccination, including at tumor progression/relapse. Assay: immunoSEQ multiplex PCR; the TCRdb copy retains only in-frame clones and omits some. The sample carries roughly 80,000 clones, roughly 84% recorded once. Material: blood, obtained after dendritic cell vaccination. These receptor sequences come from a human donor with glioblastoma.

This clone occurred once. One junction end disagrees with the germline gene, perhaps due to a read error. The chain employs TRBV7-7 and TRBJ2-5; 8 positions match TRBD1. The CDR3 is 14 amino acids. The V gene's germline CDR1 is SSHAT and CDR2 FNYEAQ (reference sequence). The DNA of the CDR3 is TGTGCTAGCAGCAATCAGGGGGCCGGAGAGACCCAGTACTTC. It encodes CASSNQGAGETQYF.

The J gene is TRBJ1-1, the V gene TRBV5-4; 8 positions match TRBD1. The CDR3 extends over 15 amino acids. Germline lookup yields CDR1 SGHNT and CDR2 YYREEE (reference sequence). V shed 5 bases and J 1 base; nucleotides not matched to a gene: 7. The chain's CDR3 is CASRRTGLPNTEAFF. CDR3 in DNA: TGTGCCAGCAGAAGGACAGGGCTCCCGAACACTGAAGCTTTCTTT.

This clone was counted many times. The chain is built from TRBV4-1 and TRBJ1-6; D ambiguous. The CDR3 totals 17 residues. The germline V gene has CDR1 MGHRA and CDR2 YSYEKL. V was clipped by 1 base and J by 8 bases, with 18 bases between them. The CDR3 reads CASSQVDMGFTYSPLHF. The DNA for the CDR3 is TGCGCCAGCAGCCAAGTTGATATGGGCTTCACCTATTCACCCCTCCACTTT.

CDR3 bases: TGTGCCAGCAGCTTAGAGGCTGGGCGAGCTTTCTTT. Its protein product is CASSLEAGRAFF. The rearrangement joins TRBV7-2 to TRBJ1-1; D gene unclear. This CDR3 is built from 12 residues. Germline V gene sequence: CDR1 SGHTA, CDR2 FQGNSA. V was cut by 1 base and J by 10 bases, with 10 bases left in between.

The chain is built from TRBV5-4 and TRBJ1-2, with TRBD1 as a possible D gene (6 bases). Germline CDR1 reads SGHNT; CDR2 reads YYREEE (reference sequence). V was cut by 4 bases and J by 3 bases, with 16 bases left in between. The CDR3 contains 15 residues. The CDR3 coding sequence is TGTGCCAGCAGCCCTGGACAGAATTCTTACTATGGCTACACCTTC. Translating gives CASSPGQNSYYGYTF.

This clone was recorded once. This chain connects TRBV12-5 to TRBJ2-6; D is possibly TRBD1 (5 bases). The germline V gene encodes CDR1 LGHNT and CDR2 FRNRAP. The V gene lost 0 bases and the J gene lost 0 bases, with 18 bases spanning the gap. The CDR3 contains 20 residues. This CDR3 is CASGLVRPDNFFSGANVLTF. DNA of the CDR3: TGTGCTAGTGGTTTGGTACGGCCGGACAACTTCTTCTCTGGGGCCAACGTCCTGACTTTC.

The rearrangement links TRBV18 to TRBJ1-3; 11 bases line up with TRBD1. The CDR3 spans 16 residues. The germline V gene encodes CDR1 KGHSH and CDR2 LQKENI. J was trimmed by 2 bases and V by 3 bases; bases with no gene match: 3. This CDR3 is CASSPMGQGAGNTIYF. CDR3 in DNA: TGTGCCAGCTCACCGATGGGACAGGGGGCTGGAAACACCATATATTTT.

This clone was recorded a few times. This chain connects TRBV6-6 to TRBJ1-2; 8 bases align to TRBD1. Germline CDR1 reads MNHNY; CDR2 reads SVGAGI (reference sequence). This CDR3 spans 15 amino acids. J lost 4 bases, V lost 6 bases, and 10 bases had no gene match. Written as DNA, the CDR3 is TGTGCCAGCAGCTACAGTCGGGACAGGAGCTATGGCTACACCTTC. Translation: CASSYSRDRSYGYTF.